The 27 T cell receptor beta chains below all came from one sample that was sequenced in a study of OX40 agonist ivuxolimab in advanced cancers. Assay used: immunoSEQ multiplex PCR; TCRdb lists only in-frame clones, some missing. The table shows approximately 57,000 clones, with 80% to 90% occurring only once. Sequenced here: CD4+ or CD8+ T cells sorted from blood, sampled in a trial of the OX40 agonist ivuxolimab. The receptors were sampled from an adult with an advanced solid tumor such as melanoma, head and neck, liver or kidney cancer.

The gene calls are TRBV28 and TRBJ2-1, with D hard to call. CDR3 length: 12 residues. Trimming removed 2 bases from V and 2 bases from J, with 1 base in between. Germline values: CDR1 MDHEN, CDR2 SYDVKM. The CDR3 sequence is CASSLTYNEQFF. The CDR3 coding sequence is TGTGCCAGCAGTTTAACCTACAATGAGCAGTTCTTC.

The rearrangement uses TRBV5-1 and TRBJ2-7; 10 positions agree with TRBD2. Unmatched junction bases numbered 5, after V lost 4 bases and J lost 1 base. The germline CDR1 and CDR2 sequences are SGHRS and YFSETQ. The CDR3 consists of 15 residues. Here the CDR3 reads CASSPAGGESYEQYF. In DNA, the CDR3 is TGCGCCAGCAGCCCAGCGGGAGGGGAGTCCTACGAGCAGTACTTC.

The chain has TRBV30 and TRBJ1-6; D gene unclear. Deletions cut 0 bases from V and 11 bases from J, with 20 bases between. This CDR3 region has 16 residues. Germline V gene data show CDR1 as GTSNPN and CDR2 as SVGIG (reference sequence). Here the CDR3 DNA reads TGTGCCTGGAGTGTACGGGGTTACAGTATCGTACCACCCCTCCACTTT. Its protein is CAWSVRGYSIVPPLHF.

V is TRBV19 and J is TRBJ1-1; D not resolved. This CDR3 contains 13 residues. Per germline, CDR1 LNHDA and CDR2 SQIVND (reference sequence). V lost 7 bases and J 4 bases, leaving 13 bases between the germline ends. CDR3 sequence (DNA): TGTGCCAGTAAAAAAACAGAAGGCACTGAAGCTTTCTTT. Translating it yields CASKKTEGTEAFF.

The rearrangement uses TRBV11-3 and TRBJ2-1; D unclear. Trimming took 1 base from V and 1 from J, leaving 8 bases between them. Germline CDR1 is SGHNT and CDR2 is YENEEA. The length of the CDR3 is 15 residues. CDR3 loop: CASSLGRASYNEQFF. The DNA for the CDR3 is TGTGCCAGCAGCTTAGGTCGTGCGTCCTACAATGAGCAGTTCTTC.

The V call is TRBV5-4, the J call TRBJ1-1, with unresolved D. V lost 2 bases, J lost 3 bases, and 20 bases lay in between. Germline values: CDR1 SGHNT, CDR2 YYREEE (reference sequence). This CDR3 is built from 17 residues. In DNA form, the CDR3 reads TGTGCCAGCAGCTTCCCGGCCAGAAATGGGGTGGACACTGAAGCTTTCTTT. Protein: CASSFPARNGVDTEAFF. The full variable domain, in which reference TRBV5-4 and TRBJ1-1 provide the parts outside the CDR3, is ETGVTQSPTHLIKTRGQQVTLRCSSQSGHNTVSWYQQALGQGPQFIFQYYREEENGRGNFPPRFSGLQFPNYSSELNVNALELDDSALYLCASSFPARNGVDTEAFFGQGTRLTVV.

The chain carries TRBV7-8 and TRBJ1-2; D call uncertain. CDR1 is SGHVS and CDR2 is FQNEAQ in the germline V gene. The CDR3 totals 15 residues. The germline V and J ends were trimmed by 2 bases and 8 bases, with 18 bases remaining between them. This CDR3 reads CASSLTYRSESGYTF. CDR3 DNA sequence: TGTGCCAGCAGCTTAACATACCGGTCCGAGAGCGGCTACACCTTC.

J is TRBJ2-1 and V is TRBV5-6; D call uncertain. The V end was cut by 0 bases, the J end by 7 bases, with 2 bases between. CDR3 length: 11 amino acids. The germline gives CDR1 SGHDT, CDR2 YYEEEE. For the CDR3, the DNA is TGTGCCAGCAGCTTGGGAAATGAGCAGTTCTTC. Translated: CASSLGNEQFF.

This clone appeared once. V is TRBV28 and J is TRBJ1-1, with TRBD1 as a possible D gene (5 bases). The CDR3 covers 13 residues. Trimming took 6 bases from V and 1 from J, leaving 9 bases between them. Germline CDR1 and CDR2: MDHEN and SYDVKM. CDR3 residues: CASRFTGNTEAFF. The CDR3 DNA reads as TGTGCCAGCAGATTCACAGGGAACACTGAAGCTTTCTTT.

V usage is TRBV5-6 and J usage is TRBJ2-7, with a weak D call TRBD1 (6 bases). The germline V gene has CDR1 SGHDT and CDR2 YYEEEE. V gave up 4 bases and J gave up 2 bases, with 19 bases separating them. The CDR3 contains 16 residues. As DNA, the CDR3 is TGTGCCAGCAGCCGACCGGACAGCCCTTCACCCTACGAGCAGTACTTC. As protein: CASSRPDSPSPYEQYF.

J is TRBJ2-3 and V is TRBV15, with a possible D match to TRBD1 (5 bases). CDR3 length: 15 residues. The germline V gene encodes CDR1 LNHNV and CDR2 YYDKDF (reference sequence). Trimming stripped 2 bases from V and 0 bases from J, with 9 bases between. The CDR3 spells CATSRRGSSTDTQYF. The CDR3 DNA reads TGTGCCACCAGCAGAAGGGGCTCGAGCACAGATACGCAGTATTTT.

The chain combines TRBV7-3 with TRBJ2-2; 9 nucleotides line up with TRBD1. V dropped 5 bases and J dropped 6; count of bases not matched to a gene: 4. The CDR3 runs to 14 residues. The germline CDR1 and CDR2 sequences are SGHTA and FQGTGA. This CDR3 reads CASSADRGSGELFF. In DNA, the CDR3 is TGTGCCAGCAGCGCGGACAGGGGCTCCGGGGAGCTGTTTTTT.

With regard to this clone: The junction differs from germline at one of its ends, possibly a read error. The chain has TRBV13 and TRBJ1-2; 7 bases match TRBD1. Germline CDR1 and CDR2: PRHDT and FYEKMQ (reference sequence). This CDR3 comprises 15 residues. The chain's CDR3 is CASSIGGRANYGYTF. DNA of the CDR3: TGTGCCAGCAGCATAGGGGGCCGAGCTAACTATGGCTACACCTTC. The full variable domain, in which reference TRBV13 and TRBJ1-2 provide the parts outside the CDR3, is AAGVIQSPRHLIKEKRETATLKCYPIPRHDTVYWYQQGPGQDPQFLISFYEKMQSDKGSIPDRFSAQQFSDYHSELNMSSLELGDSALYFCASSIGGRANYGYTFGSGTRLTVV.

The V gene is TRBV29-1, the J gene TRBJ2-3; D unresolved. The germline CDR1 and CDR2 sequences are SQVTM and ANQGSEA. The CDR3 extends over 12 amino acids. V lost 3 bases, J lost 3 bases, and 7 bases lay in between. CDR3 sequence: CSVDTATDTQYF. The CDR3 DNA is TGCAGCGTTGACACAGCGACAGATACGCAGTATTTT.

The chain carries TRBV7-3 and TRBJ2-2; D is tentatively TRBD1 or TRBD2 (5 bases each). The CDR3 contains 15 residues. The germline gives CDR1 SGHTA, CDR2 FQGTGA. V shed 3 bases and J shed 6 bases, with 14 bases lying between them. The CDR3 protein is CASSFIGAQSGELFF. The CDR3 nucleotides are TGTGCCAGCAGCTTTATCGGGGCCCAGTCCGGGGAGCTGTTTTTT. Variable domain in full (rest from reference TRBV7-3 and TRBJ2-2): GAGVSQTPSNKVTEKGKYVELRCDPISGHTALYWYRQSLGQGPEFLIYFQGTGAADDSGLPNDRFFAVRPEGSVSTLKIQRTERGDSAVYLCASSFIGAQSGELFFGEGSRLTVL.

The V gene is TRBV10-3, the J gene TRBJ2-7; possible D gene TRBD2, 6 bases. The V end lost 3 bases, the J end lost 5 bases, and 14 bases lay between the germline ends. The CDR3 spans 14 residues. The germline gives CDR1 ENHRY, CDR2 SYGVKD. The DNA for the CDR3 is TGTGCCATCAGTGAAGGAAACGGGAGAAACGAGCAGTACTTC. Protein: CAISEGNGRNEQYF.

This chain connects TRBV6-5 to TRBJ1-5, with 8 bases matching TRBD1. The CDR3 extends over 15 amino acids. CDR1 MNHEY and CDR2 SVGAGI come from the germline V gene. V trimming: 3 bases; J trimming: 3 bases; junction bases outside the gene matches: 4. Written as DNA, the CDR3 is TGTGCCAGCAGTTATGACAGGGGTTCCAATCAGCCCCAGCATTTT. It translates to CASSYDRGSNQPQHF.

This clone occurred a few times. The DNA of the CDR3 is TGCGCCAGCACGCCGAACCGGGGGATCGGTGGAAACACCATATATTTT. Residues: CASTPNRGIGGNTIYF. The gene calls are TRBV10-2 and TRBJ1-3; D perhaps matches TRBD1 (5 bases). This CDR3 is 16 amino acids long. CDR1 WSHSY and CDR2 SAAADI come from the germline V gene. Between the trimmed V and J ends, which lost 7 bases and 3 bases, there was a span of 19 bases.

V and J are TRBV5-1 and TRBJ1-2, with D hard to call. This CDR3 is built from 13 residues. From germline, CDR1 is SGHRS and CDR2 YFSETQ. The germline V and J ends were trimmed by 2 bases and 2 bases, with 7 bases remaining between them. The CDR3 coding sequence is TGCGCCAGCAGCTTCGACATAAACTATGGCTACACCTTC. This codes for CASSFDINYGYTF.

V and J are TRBV6-6 and TRBJ2-7; the D gene is possibly TRBD1 (6 bases). The V end lost 6 bases, the J end lost 6 bases, and 12 bases lay between the germline ends. CDR3 length equals 12 residues. The germline gives CDR1 MNHNY, CDR2 SVGAGI (reference sequence). The CDR3 protein is CASRQQGSEQYF. CDR3 coding DNA: TGTGCCAGCAGACAACAGGGATCCGAGCAGTACTTC.

The V and J genes are TRBV6-5 and TRBJ1-5; D uncertain. The CDR3 runs 14 residues. V dropped 0 bases and J dropped 8 bases, with 11 bases sitting between them. Germline CDR1 is MNHEY and CDR2 is SVGAGI. The CDR3, as DNA: TGTGCCAGCAGTTACTCGGGGAATTTTGAGCCCCAGCATTTT. It encodes CASSYSGNFEPQHF.

This chain joins TRBV18 and TRBJ2-7; D might be TRBD1 or TRBD2, each matching 5 bases. Trimming pared 4 bases from V and 3 bases from J, leaving 16 bases between. The CDR3 loop spans 15 amino acids. Germline CDR1 reads KGHSH; CDR2 reads LQKENI. The CDR3 region has the DNA TGTGCCAGCTCACTATACAATGGGGACGACTACGAGCAGTACTTC. Protein: CASSLYNGDDYEQYF.

The chain links TRBV30 to TRBJ2-1; the D gene is possibly TRBD2 (6 bases). This CDR3 contains 12 residues. CDR1 is GTSNPN, CDR2 SVGIG, per germline (reference sequence). The germline V and J ends were trimmed by 0 bases and 15 bases, with 15 bases remaining between them. DNA for the CDR3: TGTGCCTGGAGTGTACTAGCTAGTCGACGGTTCTTC. It encodes CAWSVLASRRFF.

The rearrangement links TRBV4-1 to TRBJ2-1, with 12 nucleotides matching TRBD2. The germline V gene encodes CDR1 MGHRA and CDR2 YSYEKL. CDR3 length: 13 amino acids. V dropped 4 bases and J dropped 14; count of bases not matched to a gene: 6. CDR3 sequence: CASSPQTSGRKFF. The CDR3 bases are TGCGCCAGCAGCCCCCAGACTAGCGGGAGAAAGTTCTTC.

The rearrangement joins TRBV15 to TRBJ2-7, with TRBD1 matching 9 bases. CDR3 size: 15 residues. Losses at the gene ends were 1 base for V and 5 bases for J; bases not matched to a gene: 6. The V gene's germline CDR1 is LNHNV and CDR2 YYDKDF (reference sequence). The CDR3 DNA reads TGTGCCACCAGCAGAGCCCGGACAGGGGCTAACGAGCAGTACTTC. This encodes CATSRARTGANEQYF.

The rearrangement uses TRBV29-1 and TRBJ1-4; 8 bases are shared with TRBD1. CDR1 SQVTM and CDR2 ANQGSEA come from the germline V gene. Losses at the gene ends were 7 bases for V and 7 bases for J; bases not matched to a gene: 5. This CDR3 is 12 amino acids long. CDR3: CSGQGASEKLFF. For the CDR3, the DNA is TGCAGCGGGCAGGGGGCATCTGAAAAACTGTTTTTT.

The DNA of the CDR3 is TGCGCCAGCAGCTTGGAGGGGGCGCGCACCGGGGAGCTGTTTTTT. Residues: CASSLEGARTGELFF. The chain combines TRBV5-1 with TRBJ2-2, with 7 positions matching TRBD1. V gave up 0 bases and J gave up 4 bases; unmatched junction bases: 3. The germline V gene has CDR1 SGHRS and CDR2 YFSETQ. This CDR3 is built from 15 residues.